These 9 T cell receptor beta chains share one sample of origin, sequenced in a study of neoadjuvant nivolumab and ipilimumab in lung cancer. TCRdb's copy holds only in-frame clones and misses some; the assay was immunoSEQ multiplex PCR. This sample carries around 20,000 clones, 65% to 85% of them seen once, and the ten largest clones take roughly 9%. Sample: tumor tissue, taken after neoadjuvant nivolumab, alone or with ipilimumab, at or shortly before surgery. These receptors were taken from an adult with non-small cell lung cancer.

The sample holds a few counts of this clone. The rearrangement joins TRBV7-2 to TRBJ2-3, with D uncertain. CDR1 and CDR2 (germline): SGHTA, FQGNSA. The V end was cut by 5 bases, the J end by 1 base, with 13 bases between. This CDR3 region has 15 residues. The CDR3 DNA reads TGTGCCAGCAGCCCTCTTGCAGGAGGCACAGATACGCAGTATTTT. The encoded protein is CASSPLAGGTDTQYF.

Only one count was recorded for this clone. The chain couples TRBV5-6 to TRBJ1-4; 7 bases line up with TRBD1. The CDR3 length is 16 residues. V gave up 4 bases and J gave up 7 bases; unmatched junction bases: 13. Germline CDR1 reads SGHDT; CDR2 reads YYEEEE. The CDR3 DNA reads TGTGCCAGCAGCACCGACAGGGTGCACGCACGTGAAAAACTGTTTTTT. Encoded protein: CASSTDRVHAREKLFF.

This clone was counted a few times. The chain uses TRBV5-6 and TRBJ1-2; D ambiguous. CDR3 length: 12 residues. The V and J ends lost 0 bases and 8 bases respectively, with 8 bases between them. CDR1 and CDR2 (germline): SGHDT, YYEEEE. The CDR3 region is CASSLGPGGYTF. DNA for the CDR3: TGTGCCAGCAGCTTGGGACCGGGCGGCTACACCTTC.

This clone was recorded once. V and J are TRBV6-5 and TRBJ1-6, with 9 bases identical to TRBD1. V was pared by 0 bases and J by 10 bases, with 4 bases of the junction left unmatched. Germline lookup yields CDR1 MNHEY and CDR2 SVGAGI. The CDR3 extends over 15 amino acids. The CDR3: CASSYSGTGRSPLHF. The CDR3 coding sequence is TGTGCCAGCAGTTACTCAGGGACAGGGAGATCACCCCTCCACTTT.

The CDR3 spells CASSYSGALNTEAFF. The CDR3 DNA reads TGTGCCAGCAGTTACTCAGGGGCCTTGAACACTGAAGCTTTCTTT. The chain employs TRBV6-5 and TRBJ1-1; TRBD1 is a possible D gene (5 bases). Germline CDR1 is MNHEY and CDR2 is SVGAGI. Between the trimmed V and J ends, which lost 0 bases and 0 bases, there was a span of 8 bases. The CDR3 loop spans 15 amino acids.

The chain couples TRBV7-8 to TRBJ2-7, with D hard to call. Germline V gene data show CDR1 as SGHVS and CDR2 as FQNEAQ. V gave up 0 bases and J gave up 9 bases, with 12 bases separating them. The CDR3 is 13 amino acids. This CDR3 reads CASSLAGVPGQYF. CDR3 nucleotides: TGTGCCAGCAGCTTAGCTGGTGTTCCAGGGCAGTACTTC.

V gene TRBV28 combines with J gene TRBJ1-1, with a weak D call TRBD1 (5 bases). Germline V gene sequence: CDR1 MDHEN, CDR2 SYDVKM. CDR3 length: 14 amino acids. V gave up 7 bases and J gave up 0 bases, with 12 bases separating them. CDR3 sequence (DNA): TGTGCCAGCAATACGGGACGGATGAACACTGAAGCTTTCTTT. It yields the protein CASNTGRMNTEAFF.

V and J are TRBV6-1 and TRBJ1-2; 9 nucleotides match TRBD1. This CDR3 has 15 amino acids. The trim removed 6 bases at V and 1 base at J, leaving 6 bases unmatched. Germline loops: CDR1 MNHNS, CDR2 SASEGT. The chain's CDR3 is CASSGDRVGNYGYTF. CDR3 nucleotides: TGTGCCAGCAGCGGGGACAGGGTGGGTAACTATGGCTACACCTTC.

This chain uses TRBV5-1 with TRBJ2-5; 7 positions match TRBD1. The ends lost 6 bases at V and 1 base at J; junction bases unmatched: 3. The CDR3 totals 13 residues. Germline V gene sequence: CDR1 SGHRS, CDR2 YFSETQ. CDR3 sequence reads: CASTWTGQETQYF. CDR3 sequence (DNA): TGCGCCAGCACCTGGACAGGCCAAGAGACCCAGTACTTC.